This section outlines one T cell receptor (beta chain) sequence together with its context. Its antigen is not identified. Germline loops: CDR1 MNHEY, CDR2 SVGAGI. Trimming cost V 4 bases and J 5 bases; bases outside gene matches: 13. There are 16 residues in the CDR3. A multiplex PCR was run with 60 Vbeta primers and 13 Jbeta primers. Generated by immunoSEQ multiplex PCR, the TCRdb table keeps only in-frame clones and is missing some. The repertoire holds about 160,000 clones, with 79% as singletons. The data were taken from a study of cytomegalovirus exposure and HLA in healthy donors. Whole-study findings and limits: DRB1 showed the most TCR associations and HLA-C the fewest in a later analysis, as rates varied by HLA locus. It was likely that a cluster of highly shared sequence variants was a sequencing artifact. In a later analysis, a missense DCLRE1C variant was linked to TCR beta V- and J-gene trimming. For most TCR beta V segments, an earlier analysis put the productive rate at about 87% or about 30% of the time.

This TCR was recovered from a man between 45 and 60 years old in good health and CMV-seropositive. Sequenced sample: PBMCs. The genes are TRBV6-5 and TRBJ2-7; 8 nucleotides line up with TRBD2. The CDR3 nucleotides are TGTGCCAGCAGTTTAGTTCGGGGACTAGATATCCACGAGCAGTACTTC. Protein product: CASSLVRGLDIHEQYF.